A selection of T cell receptor beta chains follows, all from one sample in a study of cytomegalovirus exposure and HLA in healthy donors. TCRdb's table, derived via immunoSEQ multiplex PCR, lists solely in-frame clones and lacks some. Among around 230,000 clones listed, more than 75% were seen once. Sequencing was performed on PBMCs. These receptors were collected from a man aged 40-50 years in good health and CMV-seropositive. The CDR3 runs from the conserved cysteine through the conserved F or W. The order of the fields is D gene, J gene, CDR3 length, V gene, clone size, CDR3 DNA, CDR3 protein. A D gene is named only where the DNA matches it firmly. Not all rows give a size; the values are once, few, many and, for expanded clones, a class.

D: TRBD1; J: TRBJ1-1; length: 12; V: TRBV30; size: NA; DNA: TGTGGAGGAAACAGGGGTGACACTGAAGCTTTCTTT; CDR3: CGGNRGDTEAFF
D: NA; J: TRBJ1-5; length: 13; V: TRBV27; size: NA; DNA: TGTGCCAGCAGTTTGGCAGGGGCACAGCCCCAGCATTTT; CDR3: CASSLAGAQPQHF
D: TRBD1; J: TRBJ1-1; length: 13; V: TRBV10-1; size: once; DNA: TGCGCCAGCAGAGGACAGGGAAACACTGAAGCTTTCTTT; CDR3: CASRGQGNTEAFF
D: TRBD2; J: TRBJ2-2; length: 15; V: TRBV7-3; size: NA; DNA: TGTGCCAGCAGCTTCACTAGCGGGTACACCGGGGAGCTGTTTTTT; CDR3: CASSFTSGYTGELFF
D: TRBD1; J: TRBJ1-2; length: 14; V: TRBV30; size: NA; DNA: TGTGCCTGGACACTGGGACAGGGGTACGATGGCTACACCTTC; CDR3: CAWTLGQGYDGYTF
D: TRBD1; J: TRBJ2-2; length: 15; V: TRBV30; size: NA; DNA: TGTGCCTGGCCCTCCGGGACAGAGAACACCGGGGAGCTGTTTTTT; CDR3: CAWPSGTENTGELFF
D: NA; J: TRBJ1-1; length: 14; V: TRBV6-1; size: NA; DNA: TGTGCCAGCAGTGAGGACAATATGAACACTGAAGCTTTCTTT; CDR3: CASSEDNMNTEAFF
D: NA; J: TRBJ2-6; length: 16; V: TRBV6-1; size: few; DNA: TGTGCCAGCAGTGAAGATGGTGCGGGGGGGGCCAACGTCCTGACTTTC; CDR3: CASSEDGAGGANVLTF
D: TRBD1; J: TRBJ2-1; length: 15; V: TRBV5-4; size: NA; DNA: TGTGCCAGCAGAGAGGACAGGGTCACCTACAATGAGCAGTTCTTC; CDR3: CASREDRVTYNEQFF
D: TRBD2; J: TRBJ2-2; length: 14; V: TRBV5-4; size: NA; DNA: TGTGCCAGCAGCTTGGACGGGAGGGGAGGGGAGCTGTTTTTT; CDR3: CASSLDGRGGELFF
D: NA; J: TRBJ1-1; length: 16; V: TRBV5-6; size: NA; DNA: TGTGCCAGCAGCTTGGTTCGCTCGGGGCGGGGGACTGAAGCTTTCTTT; CDR3: CASSLVRSGRGTEAFF
D: NA; J: TRBJ2-3; length: 14; V: TRBV2; size: NA; DNA: TGTGCCAGCAGTGGGAGGTTCGGCACAGATACGCAGTATTTT; CDR3: CASSGRFGTDTQYF
D: NA; J: TRBJ1-6; length: 16; V: TRBV2; size: NA; DNA: TGTGCCAGCAGTGAGGCTTCGCCCTCCTATAATTCACCCCTCCACTTT; CDR3: CASSEASPSYNSPLHF
D: TRBD1; J: TRBJ1-5; length: 16; V: TRBV5-8; size: NA; DNA: TGTGCCAGCAGCTTAGGGGACAGGGGGCGATTCCAGCCCCAGCATTTT; CDR3: CASSLGDRGRFQPQHF
D: TRBD1; J: TRBJ1-1; length: 16; V: TRBV18; size: NA; DNA: TGTGCCAGCTCACCAGCAGGGGGCGCATGGATCACTGAAGCTTTCTTT; CDR3: CASSPAGGAWITEAFF
D: NA; J: TRBJ2-1; length: 16; V: TRBV27; size: NA; DNA: TGTGCCAGCAGTTTAGGGACATTCAGCTCCTACAATGAGCAGTTCTTC; CDR3: CASSLGTFSSYNEQFF
D: TRBD1; J: TRBJ1-1; length: 13; V: TRBV30; size: NA; DNA: TGTGCCTGGACTAGACAGGGAAACACTGAAGCTTTCTTT; CDR3: CAWTRQGNTEAFF
D: TRBD1; J: TRBJ2-7; length: 14; V: TRBV9; size: NA; DNA: TGTGCCAGCAGCCCTCGGACAGGGAGCTACGAGCAGTACTTC; CDR3: CASSPRTGSYEQYF
D: NA; J: TRBJ1-2; length: 16; V: TRBV5-6; size: once; DNA: TGTGCCAGCAGCCACCAGTCCTGGGGCTTAGTCTATGGCTACACCTTC; CDR3: CASSHQSWGLVYGYTF
D: NA; J: TRBJ2-3; length: 16; V: TRBV15; size: NA; DNA: TGTGCCACCAGCAGAGGGGGACTGGGAGGATCAGATACGCAGTATTTT; CDR3: CATSRGGLGGSDTQYF
D: TRBD1; J: TRBJ1-1; length: 16; V: TRBV9; size: NA; DNA: TGTGCCAGCAGCACTCGTAGGGGACAGGGCGGCACTGAAGCTTTCTTT; CDR3: CASSTRRGQGGTEAFF
D: NA; J: TRBJ1-2; length: 14; V: TRBV14; size: NA; DNA: TGTGCCAGCAGCCAATGGAGGTCGGGGAATGGCTACACCTTC; CDR3: CASSQWRSGNGYTF
D: NA; J: TRBJ2-1; length: 13; V: TRBV19; size: NA; DNA: TGTGCCAGTAGTACCTCGGGGTACGATGAGCAGTTCTTC; CDR3: CASSTSGYDEQFF
D: NA; J: TRBJ2-1; length: 10; V: TRBV25-1; size: NA; DNA: TGTGCCAGCAGTGACGGGAATTGGTTCTTC; CDR3: CASSDGNWFF
D: NA; J: TRBJ2-7; length: 14; V: TRBV29-1; size: NA; DNA: TGCAGCGTCCGGGGAGACGGGAGCTCCTACGAGCAGTACTTC; CDR3: CSVRGDGSSYEQYF
D: TRBD2; J: TRBJ2-1; length: 14; V: TRBV30; size: NA; DNA: TGTGCCTGGAGTGTGACTAGCAGGAGTGATGAGCAGTTCTTC; CDR3: CAWSVTSRSDEQFF
D: NA; J: TRBJ1-5; length: 14; V: TRBV4-1; size: NA; DNA: TGCGCCAGCAGCCCGCGGGATAGCAATCAGCCCCAGCATTTT; CDR3: CASSPRDSNQPQHF
D: NA; J: TRBJ2-3; length: 16; V: TRBV21-1; size: NA; DNA: TGTGCCAGCAGCGAGGTGGAGCGGGAGAGCACAGATACGCAGTATTTT; CDR3: CASSEVERESTDTQYF
D: NA; J: TRBJ1-1; length: 13; V: TRBV18; size: few; DNA: TGTGCCAGCTCACTAATACAGGGAACTGAAGCTTTCTTT; CDR3: CASSLIQGTEAFF
D: TRBD2; J: TRBJ2-1; length: 14; V: TRBV2; size: NA; DNA: TGTGCCTCCACACCCAAACTAGCGGTGGGTGAGCAGTTCTTC; CDR3: CASTPKLAVGEQFF
D: NA; J: TRBJ2-2; length: 15; V: TRBV19; size: NA; DNA: TGTGCCAGTAGTATAGACAGGGGTTCTACCGGGGAGCTGTTTTTT; CDR3: CASSIDRGSTGELFF
D: TRBD2; J: TRBJ2-1; length: 13; V: TRBV6-1; size: few; DNA: TGTGCCGAAGGGGCGGGAGTCGGCGATGAGCAGTTCTTC; CDR3: CAEGAGVGDEQFF
D: TRBD2; J: TRBJ2-5; length: 15; V: TRBV6-5; size: NA; DNA: TGTGCCAGCAGCCCCGGGAGCGGGAGCCAAGAGACCCAGTACTTC; CDR3: CASSPGSGSQETQYF
D: TRBD1; J: TRBJ1-4; length: 15; V: TRBV5-1; size: NA; DNA: TGCGCCAGCAGCTCAGGGGCAGGGGGAATGGAAAAACTGTTTTTT; CDR3: CASSSGAGGMEKLFF